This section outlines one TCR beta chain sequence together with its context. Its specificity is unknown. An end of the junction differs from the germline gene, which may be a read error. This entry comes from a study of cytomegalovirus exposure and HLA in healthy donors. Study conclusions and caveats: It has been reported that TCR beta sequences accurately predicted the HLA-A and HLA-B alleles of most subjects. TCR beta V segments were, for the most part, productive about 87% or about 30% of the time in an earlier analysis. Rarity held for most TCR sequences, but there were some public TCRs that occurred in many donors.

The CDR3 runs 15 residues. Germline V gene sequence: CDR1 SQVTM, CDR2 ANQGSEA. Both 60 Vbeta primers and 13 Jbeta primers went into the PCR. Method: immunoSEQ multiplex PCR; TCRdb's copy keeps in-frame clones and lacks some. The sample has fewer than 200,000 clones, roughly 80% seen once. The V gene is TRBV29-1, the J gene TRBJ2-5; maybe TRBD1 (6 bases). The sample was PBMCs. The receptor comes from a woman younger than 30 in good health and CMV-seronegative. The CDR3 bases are TGCAGCGCCAAAAGATCAGGGGTGCGAAAAGAGGCCCAGTACTTC. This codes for CSAKRSGVRKEAQYF.